This T cell receptor (beta chain) appears in the sequencing data of a study of blood T cell repertoires in COVID-19. Study context: The United States, Italy and Spain supplied acute and convalescent COVID-19 samples.

Trimming removed 5 bases at V and 9 bases at J, with 10 bases between. The germline V gene has CDR1 SGHNT and CDR2 YENEEA. The CDR3 has 11 amino acids. Assay used: immunoSEQ multiplex PCR; TCRdb lists only in-frame clones, some missing. The sample has 250,000 to 300,000 clones, 88% seen once; the top ten hold around 9.6%. The receptor comes from a woman between 65 and 79 years old with COVID-19, enrolled during active disease. Material: peripheral blood. J is TRBJ1-1 and V is TRBV11-3, with D unresolved. CDR3 sequence (DNA): TGTGCCAGCAGCGACACCCGAAAAGCTTTCTTT. It is translated as CASSDTRKAFF.